This T cell receptor beta chain came from a study of CD8 T cells in ankylosing spondylitis (dated by TCRdb to about 2017). Broadly, across the study: The study set out to find disease-linked TCR variants by profiling T cell receptor beta repertoires in ankylosing spondylitis patients and healthy donors. The full study cohort was made up of 20 to 25 ankylosing spondylitis patients and roughly 100 healthy donors. Peripheral blood was sampled, and synovial fluid was also collected from ankylosing spondylitis patients. Summary of the overall study and its limitations: Blood from ankylosing spondylitis patients appeared to be characterized by a TCR beta motif made up of several highly homologous amino acid variants. The disease-linked clones were reported as significantly enriched in matched synovial fluid samples from ankylosing spondylitis patients. The disease-linked clones showed a CD8+ phenotype and occurred at relatively low frequencies in peripheral blood. Some of the motif variants had been reported before in the synovial fluid and blood of reactive arthritis patients, a finding that suggests common disease-initiation mechanisms.

This clonotype appeared many times. There is no known antigen for this receptor. No base-level quality is on record; no much larger clone is a single base apart. Cut back by 4 bases and 6 bases, the V and J ends lie 12 bases apart. Counted from cysteine to phenylalanine, this CDR3 has 14 amino acids. The kept DNA is CDR3 alone, 42 bases in frame from the first base. CDR1 and CDR2 were assigned from the germline V gene as LGHNA and YSLEER. Sequencing was performed on an Illumina HiSeq 2500. TCR beta libraries were prepared by quantitative 5'-RACE with molecular barcodes. In the original analysis: A new computational method based on a probabilistic model of VDJ rearrangement was used to identify disease-linked TCR variants. TCRdb reprocessed the public reads (quality trimming at Q25 with fastp, clone calling with MiXCR) and kept in-frame beta chains. Rows with one shared CDR3 protein collapse into an entry with the most common genes and DNA. The V and J calls were not made by the authors but by TCRdb's processing. The sample profile shows 200,000 or so distinct CDR3 sequences; around a sixth of them were found once. Jointly, the top ten make up around 4% of the sample.

The sequenced sample consisted of blood, either unsorted or a sorted T cell fraction (not recorded which). This TCR came from a male donor aged 5 to 30 with ankylosing spondylitis or in good health (not recorded which). Donor details come from another sample of the same person, matched by shared clones. The sequence is built from TRBV4-3 and TRBJ2-2; the D gene is unclear. The nucleotide sequence reads TGCGCCAGCAGCCCAAAGTGGGGTGCCGGGGAGCTGTTTTTT. This gives the protein CASSPKWGAGELFF.